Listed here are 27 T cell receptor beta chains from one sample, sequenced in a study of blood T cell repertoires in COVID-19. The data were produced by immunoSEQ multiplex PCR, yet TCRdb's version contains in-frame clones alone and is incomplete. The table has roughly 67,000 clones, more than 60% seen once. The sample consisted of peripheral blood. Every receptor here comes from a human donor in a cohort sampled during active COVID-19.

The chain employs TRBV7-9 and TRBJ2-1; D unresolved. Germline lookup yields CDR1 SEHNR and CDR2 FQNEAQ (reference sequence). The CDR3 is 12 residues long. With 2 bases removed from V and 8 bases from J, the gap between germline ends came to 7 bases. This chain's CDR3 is CASSLFRDEQFF. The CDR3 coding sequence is TGTGCCAGCAGCTTATTCCGAGATGAGCAGTTCTTC. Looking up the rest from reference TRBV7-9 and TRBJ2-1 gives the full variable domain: DTGVSQNPRHKITKRGQNVTFRCDPISEHNRLYWYRQTLGQGPEFLTYFQNEAQLEKSRLLSDRFSAERPKGSFSTLEIQRTEQGDSAMYLCASSLFRDEQFFGPGTRLTVL.

The CDR3 nucleotides are TGCGCCAGCAGCGTACAGCTTGCAACTAATGAAAAACTGTTTTTT. Translation gives CASSVQLATNEKLFF. The chain couples TRBV5-1 to TRBJ1-4; D not resolved. Deletions cut 4 bases from V and 0 bases from J, with 10 bases between. The germline gives CDR1 SGHRS, CDR2 YFSETQ. This CDR3 contains 15 residues.

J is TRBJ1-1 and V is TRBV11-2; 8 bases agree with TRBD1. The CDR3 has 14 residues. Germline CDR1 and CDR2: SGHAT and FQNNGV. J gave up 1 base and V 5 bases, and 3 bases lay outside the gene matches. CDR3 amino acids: CASSQGAGNTEAFF. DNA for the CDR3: TGTGCCAGCAGCCAGGGGGCGGGGAACACTGAAGCTTTCTTT.

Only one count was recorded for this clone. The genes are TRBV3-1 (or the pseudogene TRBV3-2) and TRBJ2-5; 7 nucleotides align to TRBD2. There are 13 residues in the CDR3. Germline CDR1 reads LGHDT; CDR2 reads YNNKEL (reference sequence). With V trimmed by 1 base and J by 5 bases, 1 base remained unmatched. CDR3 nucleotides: TGTGCCAGCAGCCAAGCGGGGGGTGAGACCCAGTACTTC. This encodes CASSQAGGETQYF.

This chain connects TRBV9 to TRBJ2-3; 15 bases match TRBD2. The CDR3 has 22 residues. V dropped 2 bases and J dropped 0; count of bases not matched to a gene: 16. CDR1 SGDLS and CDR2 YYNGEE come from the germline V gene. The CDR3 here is CASSVQVYTGTSGRTSTDTQYF. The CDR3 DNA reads TGTGCCAGCAGCGTTCAGGTCTACACCGGGACTAGCGGGAGGACTAGCACAGATACGCAGTATTTT.

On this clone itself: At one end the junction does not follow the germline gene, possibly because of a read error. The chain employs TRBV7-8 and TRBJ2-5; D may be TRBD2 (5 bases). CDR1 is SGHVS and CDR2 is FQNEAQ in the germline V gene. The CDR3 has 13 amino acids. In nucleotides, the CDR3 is TGTGCCAGCAGCTCGGCGGGCCAAGAGGCCCAGTACTTC. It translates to CASSSAGQEAQYF.

CDR3: CASSQGQGRALNTEAFF. The CDR3 region has the DNA TGTGCCAGCAGCCAGGGCCAAGGGAGGGCTCTGAACACTGAAGCTTTCTTT. The chain carries TRBV3-1 (or the pseudogene TRBV3-2) and TRBJ1-1; D gene uncertain. The CDR3 spans 17 residues. Between the trimmed V and J ends, which lost 3 bases and 0 bases, there was a span of 17 bases. The V gene's germline CDR1 is LGHDT and CDR2 YNNKEL (reference sequence).

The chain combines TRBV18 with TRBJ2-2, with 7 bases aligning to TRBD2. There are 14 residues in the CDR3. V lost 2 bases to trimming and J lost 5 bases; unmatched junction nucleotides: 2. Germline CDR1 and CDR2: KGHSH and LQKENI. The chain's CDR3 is CASSPGRGTGELFF. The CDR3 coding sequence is TGTGCCAGCTCACCAGGGAGGGGAACCGGGGAGCTGTTTTTT. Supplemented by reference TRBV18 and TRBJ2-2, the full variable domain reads NAGVMQNPRHLVRRRGQEARLRCSPMKGHSHVYWYRQLPEEGLKFMVYLQKENIIDESGMPKERFSAEFPKEGPSILRIQQVVRGDSAAYFCASSPGRGTGELFFGEGSRLTVL.

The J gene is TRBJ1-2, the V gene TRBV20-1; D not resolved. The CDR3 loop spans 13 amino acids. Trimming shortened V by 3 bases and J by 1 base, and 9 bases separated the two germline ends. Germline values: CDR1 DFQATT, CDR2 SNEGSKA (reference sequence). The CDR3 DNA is TGCAGTGCTAGTGGCAGGAATAACTATGGCTACACCTTC. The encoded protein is CSASGRNNYGYTF.

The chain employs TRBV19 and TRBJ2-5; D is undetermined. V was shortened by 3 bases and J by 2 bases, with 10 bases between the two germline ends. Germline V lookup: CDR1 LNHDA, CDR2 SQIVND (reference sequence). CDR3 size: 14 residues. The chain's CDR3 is CASSMRSRQETQYF. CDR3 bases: TGTGCCAGTAGTATGAGGAGCCGACAAGAGACCCAGTACTTC.

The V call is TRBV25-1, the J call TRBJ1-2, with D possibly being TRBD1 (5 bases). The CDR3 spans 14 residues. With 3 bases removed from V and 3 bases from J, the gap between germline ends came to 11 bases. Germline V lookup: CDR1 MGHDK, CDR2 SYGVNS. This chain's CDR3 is CASSDMGGYYGYTF. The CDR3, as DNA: TGTGCCAGCAGTGATATGGGGGGGTACTATGGCTACACCTTC.

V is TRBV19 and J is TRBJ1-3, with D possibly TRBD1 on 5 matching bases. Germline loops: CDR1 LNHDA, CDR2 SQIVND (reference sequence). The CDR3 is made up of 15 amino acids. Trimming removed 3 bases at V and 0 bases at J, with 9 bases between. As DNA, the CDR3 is TGTGCCAGTAGTATGGTGGACATCTCTGGAAACACCATATATTTT. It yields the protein CASSMVDISGNTIYF.

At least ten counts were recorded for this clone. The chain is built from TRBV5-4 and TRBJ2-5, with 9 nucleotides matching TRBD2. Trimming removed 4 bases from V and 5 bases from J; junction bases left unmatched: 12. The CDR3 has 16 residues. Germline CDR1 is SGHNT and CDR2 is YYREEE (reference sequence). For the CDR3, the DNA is TGTGCCAGCAGCACCGCTGGCGGGGGGGCCCGGGAGACCCAGTACTTC. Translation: CASSTAGGGARETQYF.

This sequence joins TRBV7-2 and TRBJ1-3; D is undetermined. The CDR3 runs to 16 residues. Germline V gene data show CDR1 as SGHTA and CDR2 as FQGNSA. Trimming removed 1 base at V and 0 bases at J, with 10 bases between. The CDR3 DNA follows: TGTGCCAGCAGCTTAGTGGCAGGAGGCTCTGGAAACACCATATATTTT. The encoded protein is CASSLVAGGSGNTIYF.

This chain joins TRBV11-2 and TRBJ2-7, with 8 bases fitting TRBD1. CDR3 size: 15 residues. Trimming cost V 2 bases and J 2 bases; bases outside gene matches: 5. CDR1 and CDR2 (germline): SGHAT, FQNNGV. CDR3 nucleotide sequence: TGTGCCAGCAGCTTAAACAGGGGGATAGCCTACGAGCAGTACTTC. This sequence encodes CASSLNRGIAYEQYF.

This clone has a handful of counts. In DNA, the CDR3 is TGCGCCAGCAGCTTGGGCCCTAGCGGGGAAGTCAATGAGCAGTTCTTC. Amino acids: CASSLGPSGEVNEQFF. V is TRBV5-1 and J is TRBJ2-1; 9 bases are a match to TRBD2. V was pared by 0 bases and J by 6 bases, with 7 bases of the junction left unmatched. The CDR3 is made up of 16 amino acids. Germline V gene lookup returns CDR1 SGHRS and CDR2 YFSETQ.

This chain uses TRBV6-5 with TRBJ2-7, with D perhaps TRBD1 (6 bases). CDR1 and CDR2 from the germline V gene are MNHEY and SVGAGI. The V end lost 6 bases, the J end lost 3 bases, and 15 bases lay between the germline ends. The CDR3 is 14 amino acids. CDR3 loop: CASSPGEGVYEQYF. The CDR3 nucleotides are TGTGCCAGCAGCCCCGGTGAGGGGGTCTACGAGCAGTACTTC.

CDR3 loop: CASSFLPGTQPDGYTF. CDR3 DNA sequence: TGTGCCAGCAGTTTCCTCCCGGGGACACAACCGGATGGCTACACCTTC. The chain joins TRBV7-8 to TRBJ1-2, with a weak D call TRBD1 (6 bases). The CDR3 is 16 amino acids. Trimming shortened V by 6 bases and J by 6 bases, and 23 bases separated the two germline ends. CDR1 and CDR2 from the germline V gene are SGHVS and FQNEAQ.

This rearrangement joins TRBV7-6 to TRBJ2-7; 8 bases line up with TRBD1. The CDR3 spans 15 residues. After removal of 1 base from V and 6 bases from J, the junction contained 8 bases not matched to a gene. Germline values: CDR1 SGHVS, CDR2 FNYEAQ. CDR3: CASSLGLTGDGEQYF. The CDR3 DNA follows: TGTGCCAGCAGCTTAGGTCTGACAGGGGATGGCGAGCAGTACTTC. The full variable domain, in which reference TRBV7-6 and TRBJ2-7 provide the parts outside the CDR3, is GAGVSQSPRYKVTKRGQDVALRCDPISGHVSLYWYRQALGQGPEFLTYFNYEAQQDKSGLPNDRFSAERPEGSISTLTIQRTEQRDSAMYRCASSLGLTGDGEQYFGPGTRLTVT.

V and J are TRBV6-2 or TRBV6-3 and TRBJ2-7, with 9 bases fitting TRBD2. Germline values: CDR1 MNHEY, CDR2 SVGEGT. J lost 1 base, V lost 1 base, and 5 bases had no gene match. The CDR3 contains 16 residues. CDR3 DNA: TGTGCCAGCAGTTACTGGGGTAGCGGGAGATCCTACGAGCAGTACTTC. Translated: CASSYWGSGRSYEQYF.

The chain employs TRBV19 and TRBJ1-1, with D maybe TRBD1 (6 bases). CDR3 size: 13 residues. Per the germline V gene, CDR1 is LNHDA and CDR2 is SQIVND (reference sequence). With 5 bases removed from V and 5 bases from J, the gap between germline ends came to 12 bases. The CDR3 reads CASSQGLGTEAFF. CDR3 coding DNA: TGTGCCAGTAGTCAGGGGTTAGGTACTGAAGCTTTCTTT.

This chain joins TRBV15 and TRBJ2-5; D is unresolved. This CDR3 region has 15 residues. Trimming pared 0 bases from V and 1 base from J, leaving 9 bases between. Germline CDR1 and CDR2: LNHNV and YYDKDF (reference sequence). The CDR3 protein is CATSRDSRGQETQYF. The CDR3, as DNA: TGTGCCACCAGCAGAGATTCTCGCGGCCAAGAGACCCAGTACTTC. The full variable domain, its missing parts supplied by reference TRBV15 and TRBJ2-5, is DAMVIQNPRYQVTQFGKPVTLSCSQTLNHNVMYWYQQKSSQAPKLLFHYYDKDFNNEADTPDNFQSRRPNTSFCFLDIRSPGLGDTAMYLCATSRDSRGQETQYFGPGTRLLVL.

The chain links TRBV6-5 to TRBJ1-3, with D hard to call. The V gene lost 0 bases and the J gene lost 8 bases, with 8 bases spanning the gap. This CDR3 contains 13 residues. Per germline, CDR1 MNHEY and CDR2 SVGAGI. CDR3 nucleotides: TGTGCCAGCAGTTACTCGAATTCAGACACCATATATTTT. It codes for CASSYSNSDTIYF.

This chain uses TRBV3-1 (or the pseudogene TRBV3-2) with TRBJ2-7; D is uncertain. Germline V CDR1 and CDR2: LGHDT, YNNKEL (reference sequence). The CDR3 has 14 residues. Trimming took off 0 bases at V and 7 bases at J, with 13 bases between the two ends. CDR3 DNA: TGTGCCAGCAGCCAAGACGACCACCCGAGGGAGCAGTACTTC. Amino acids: CASSQDDHPREQYF.

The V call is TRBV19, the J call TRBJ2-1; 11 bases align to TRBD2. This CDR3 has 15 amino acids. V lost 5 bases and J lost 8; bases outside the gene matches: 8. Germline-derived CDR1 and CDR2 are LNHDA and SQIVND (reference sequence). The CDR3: CASSGELAGVHEQFF. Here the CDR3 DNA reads TGTGCCAGTAGTGGGGAACTAGCGGGAGTTCATGAGCAGTTCTTC. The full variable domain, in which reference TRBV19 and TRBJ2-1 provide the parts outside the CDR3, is DGGITQSPKYLFRKEGQNVTLSCEQNLNHDAMYWYRQDPGQGLRLIYYSQIVNDFQKGDIAEGYSVSREKKESFPLTVTSAQKNPTAFYLCASSGELAGVHEQFFGPGTRLTVL.

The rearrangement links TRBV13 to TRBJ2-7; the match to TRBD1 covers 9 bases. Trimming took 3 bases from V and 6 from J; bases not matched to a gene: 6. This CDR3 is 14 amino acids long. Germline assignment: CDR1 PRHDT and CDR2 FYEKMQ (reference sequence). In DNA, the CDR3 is TGTGCCAGCAGCTTCGGACAGGGGCCAAGCGAGCAGTACTTC. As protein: CASSFGQGPSEQYF.

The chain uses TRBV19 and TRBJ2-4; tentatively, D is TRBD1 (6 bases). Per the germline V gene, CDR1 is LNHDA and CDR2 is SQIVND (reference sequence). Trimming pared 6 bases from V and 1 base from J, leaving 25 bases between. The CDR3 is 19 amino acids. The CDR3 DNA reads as TGTGCCAGTAGCTGGAATGGCCTCCCCCGCGACAGGGCCAAAAACATTCAGTACTTC. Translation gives CASSWNGLPRDRAKNIQYF.